The 17 T cell receptor beta chains given below trace back to one sample, sequenced in a study of T cell responses to AZD1222 COVID-19 vaccine. Method: immunoSEQ multiplex PCR; TCRdb's copy keeps in-frame clones and lacks some. The sample yields about 160,000 clones, 91% seen once. Sequenced here: peripheral blood, sampled on day 0 of AZD1222 vaccination. The receptors come from an adult in good health.

V and J are TRBV7-9 and TRBJ2-1; the D is unclear. The CDR3 consists of 15 residues. CDR1 is SEHNR, CDR2 FQNEAQ, per germline (reference sequence). Trimming pared 5 bases from V and 2 bases from J, leaving 13 bases between. This CDR3 reads CASSPRTEAYNEQFF. CDR3 bases: TGTGCCAGCAGCCCCCGGACGGAAGCCTACAATGAGCAGTTCTTC.

The V call is TRBV21-1, the J call TRBJ2-1; the DNA was not used to check the table's D call, TRBD2. TRBV21-1 is a pseudogene. The CDR3 covers 16 residues. The CDR3 loop reads CASSTKGTSGRYEQFF. CDR3 sequence (DNA): TGTGCCAGCAGCACGAAGGGGACTAGCGGGAGATATGAGCAGTTCTTC.

This sequence joins TRBV11-2 and TRBJ1-5; maybe TRBD1 (6 bases). Germline CDR1 SGHAT, CDR2 FQNNGV. The CDR3 runs to 16 residues. V was trimmed by 5 bases and J by 0 bases, leaving 14 bases between them. The CDR3 here is CASSPGGSYSNQPQHF. Here the CDR3 DNA reads TGTGCCAGCAGCCCCGGGGGCAGCTATAGCAATCAGCCCCAGCATTTT.

The genes are TRBV3-1 (or the pseudogene TRBV3-2) and TRBJ1-5; D possibly corresponds to TRBD1 (5 bases). V shed 0 bases and J shed 6 bases, with 18 bases lying between them. Germline V gives CDR1 LGHDT, CDR2 YNNKEL (reference sequence). The CDR3 length is 17 residues. CDR3 loop: CASSQDPGVGVRQPQHF. The DNA of the CDR3 is TGTGCCAGCAGCCAAGATCCCGGGGTAGGGGTTCGTCAGCCCCAGCATTTT.

The chain links TRBV28 to TRBJ2-1; D gene unclear. V lost 10 bases and J lost 7, with 20 bases in between. Germline V lookup: CDR1 MDHEN, CDR2 SYDVKM. The CDR3 spans 14 residues. The CDR3 region is CATHAGRRSNEQFF. The CDR3 DNA is TGTGCCACTCACGCCGGGCGCCGGTCGAATGAGCAGTTCTTC.

This clone occurred once. The chain uses TRBV5-8 and TRBJ2-3; 8 bases map to TRBD1. V lost 3 bases and J lost 1; bases outside the gene matches: 1. This CDR3 comprises 14 residues. Germline V gene data show CDR1 as SGHTS and CDR2 as YDEGEE. The CDR3 protein is CASSSDRGTDTQYF. In nucleotides, the CDR3 is TGTGCCAGCAGCTCGGACAGGGGCACAGATACGCAGTATTTT. Looking up the rest from reference TRBV5-8 and TRBJ2-3 gives the full variable domain: EAGVTQSPTHLIKTRGQQATLRCSPISGHTSVYWYQQALGLGLQFLLWYDEGEERNRGNFPPRFSGRQFPNYSSELNVNALELEDSALYLCASSSDRGTDTQYFGPGTRLTVL.

The V and J genes are TRBV19 and TRBJ2-2; D remains ambiguous. V gave up 6 bases and J gave up 1 base, with 9 bases separating them. Germline V gene data show CDR1 as LNHDA and CDR2 as SQIVND (reference sequence). This CDR3 is built from 14 residues. The CDR3 nucleotides are TGTGCCAGTAGAGTGAAATTGAACACCGGGGAGCTGTTTTTT. This gives the protein CASRVKLNTGELFF.

This clone occurred once. The V call is TRBV28, the J call TRBJ1-1, with 8 nucleotides matching TRBD1. CDR1 is MDHEN and CDR2 is SYDVKM in the germline V gene. This CDR3 has 15 residues. Losses at the gene ends were 5 bases for V and 3 bases for J; bases not matched to a gene: 8. CDR3 loop: CASSHRQGMDTEAFF. CDR3 sequence (DNA): TGTGCCAGCAGTCACCGACAGGGGATGGACACTGAAGCTTTCTTT.

This chain links TRBV9 with TRBJ2-2; TRBD1 aligns across 8 bases. V dropped 2 bases and J dropped 4; count of bases not matched to a gene: 7. There are 16 residues in the CDR3. CDR1 SGDLS and CDR2 YYNGEE come from the germline V gene. CDR3 loop: CASSVDRQGFTGELFF. CDR3 sequence (DNA): TGTGCCAGCAGCGTGGATAGACAGGGGTTCACCGGGGAGCTGTTTTTT.

This sequence joins TRBV6-2 or TRBV6-3 and TRBJ1-5, with D unclear. Per germline, CDR1 MNHEY and CDR2 SVGEGT. This CDR3 is built from 16 residues. Trimming left V 2 bases short and J 2 bases short, with 13 bases between. The DNA of the CDR3 is TGTGCCAGCAGTTACCCGACGGGCTCTGGCAATCAGCCCCAGCATTTT. Amino acid sequence: CASSYPTGSGNQPQHF.

As DNA, the CDR3 is TGTGCCAGCAGTGATAGGCGGAATAATTCACCCCTCCACTTT. Its protein product is CASSDRRNNSPLHF. The rearrangement links TRBV6-1 to TRBJ1-6; D gene uncertain. The CDR3 covers 14 residues. With 3 bases removed from V and 5 bases from J, the gap between germline ends came to 8 bases. From germline, CDR1 is MNHNS and CDR2 SASEGT.

In this sample, this clone turned up a few times. The rearrangement links TRBV7-2 to TRBJ2-1; 7 bases align to TRBD1. From germline, CDR1 is SGHTA and CDR2 FQGNSA. This CDR3 is built from 15 residues. Germline trimming cut 5 bases from V and 4 bases from J; bases unmatched to any gene: 8. This CDR3 reads CASSLDREPYNEQFF. The CDR3 DNA reads TGTGCCAGCAGCCTCGACAGGGAACCATACAATGAGCAGTTCTTC.

The rearrangement links TRBV21-1 to TRBJ2-1; the tabulated D call, TRBD1, remains unverified against the DNA. TRBV21-1 is given as a pseudogene. This CDR3 contains 16 residues. Here the CDR3 reads CASSRMGVDRGNEQFF. In nucleotides, the CDR3 is TGTGCCAGCAGCAGAATGGGGGTTGACAGGGGCAATGAGCAGTTCTTC.

The chain recombines TRBV4-3 with TRBJ1-1; D is undetermined. From germline, CDR1 is LGHNA and CDR2 YSLEER. With 1 base removed from V and 6 bases from J, the gap between germline ends came to 9 bases. This CDR3 is 13 amino acids long. CDR3 bases: TGCGCCAGCAGCCAAGGTCGAGGGTCTGAAGCTTTCTTT. As protein: CASSQGRGSEAFF.

This clone was picked up one time. This chain uses TRBV12-5 with TRBJ2-2; unclear D gene. CDR3 length: 13 residues. V lost 5 bases and J 2 bases, leaving 6 bases between the germline ends. Germline CDR1 and CDR2: LGHNT and FRNRAP. The CDR3: CASGPVNTGELFF. CDR3 sequence (DNA): TGTGCTAGTGGTCCTGTTAACACCGGGGAGCTGTTTTTT.

In this sample, this clone turned up a few times. The CDR3 spells CASSLGDTQYF. CDR3 sequence (DNA): TGTGCCAGCAGCTTGGGGGATACGCAGTATTTT. This chain links TRBV5-5 with TRBJ2-3; no reliable D call. Trimming cost V 0 bases and J 6 bases, with 2 bases left between them. The germline V gene encodes CDR1 SGHKS and CDR2 YYEKEE (reference sequence). The CDR3 length is 11 residues.

This sequence joins TRBV30 and TRBJ1-1; D is unclear. With 5 bases removed from V and 0 bases from J, the gap between germline ends came to 4 bases. The CDR3 is 11 residues long. Germline CDR1 is GTSNPN and CDR2 is SVGIG (reference sequence). The CDR3 region is CAWWMNTEAFF. The CDR3, as DNA: TGTGCCTGGTGGATGAACACTGAAGCTTTCTTT.